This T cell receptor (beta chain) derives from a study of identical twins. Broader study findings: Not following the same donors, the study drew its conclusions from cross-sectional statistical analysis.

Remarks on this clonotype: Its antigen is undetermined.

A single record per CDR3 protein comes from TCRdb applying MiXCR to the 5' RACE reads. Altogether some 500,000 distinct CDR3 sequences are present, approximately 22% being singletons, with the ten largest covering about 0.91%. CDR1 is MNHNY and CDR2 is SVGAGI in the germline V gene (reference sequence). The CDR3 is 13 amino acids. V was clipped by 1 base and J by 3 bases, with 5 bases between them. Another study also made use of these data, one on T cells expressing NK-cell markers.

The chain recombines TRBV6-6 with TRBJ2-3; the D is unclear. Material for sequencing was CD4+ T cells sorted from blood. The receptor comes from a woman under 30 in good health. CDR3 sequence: CASSYYATDTQYF. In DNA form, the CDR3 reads TGTGCCAGCAGTTACTACGCGACAGATACGCAGTATTTT.